A selection of T cell receptor beta chains follows, all from one sample in a study of T cell responses to AZD1222 COVID-19 vaccine. Only in-frame clones appear in the TCRdb table, and some are missing; sequencing was by immunoSEQ multiplex PCR. The sample contains 250,000 to 300,000 clones, approximately 94% of which appear only once. The sequences come from peripheral blood, collected 28 days after the second AZD1222 dose. These receptors were collected from an adult who received the AZD1222 COVID-19 vaccine. CDR3s include the opening cysteine and the closing phenylalanine or tryptophan. Fields, in order: clone size, V gene, D gene, J gene, CDR3 DNA, CDR3 protein. The D gene is left open where the match is weak. The size field is filled for only some rows; it gives once, few, many or a size class.

clone size: NA
V gene: TRBV2
D gene: TRBD2
J gene: TRBJ2-7
CDR3 DNA: TGTGCCACCACACTAGCGGGAGGACAGTACGAGCAGTACTTC
CDR3 protein: CATTLAGGQYEQYF

clone size: NA
V gene: TRBV2
D gene: NA
J gene: TRBJ2-3
CDR3 DNA: TGTGCCAGCACTTCCCCCGGGGGGCGGGGCGGTACGCAGTATTTT
CDR3 protein: CASTSPGGRGGTQYF

clone size: NA
V gene: TRBV29-1
D gene: TRBD1
J gene: TRBJ1-2
CDR3 DNA: TGCAGTGACACGGGACAGCCGGAGGGCTACACCTTC
CDR3 protein: CSDTGQPEGYTF

clone size: few
V gene: TRBV5-6
D gene: NA
J gene: TRBJ1-2
CDR3 DNA: TGTGCCAGCAGCTTGAGCTATGGCTACACCTTC
CDR3 protein: CASSLSYGYTF

clone size: NA
V gene: TRBV5-1
D gene: NA
J gene: TRBJ1-5
CDR3 DNA: TGCGCCAGCAGCTTGGGGGGTGCAGGGGGCAATCAGCCCCAGCATTTT
CDR3 protein: CASSLGGAGGNQPQHF

clone size: NA
V gene: TRBV5-1
D gene: TRBD1
J gene: TRBJ1-4
CDR3 DNA: TGCGCCAGCAGCTTGGCACAGGGGGGCCTCGAAAAACTGTTTTTT
CDR3 protein: CASSLAQGGLEKLFF

clone size: NA
V gene: TRBV7-9
D gene: TRBD1
J gene: TRBJ2-3
CDR3 DNA: TGTGCCAGCAGCTTAGCGGCGGGACAGGGTGGAGATACGCAGTATTTT
CDR3 protein: CASSLAAGQGGDTQYF

clone size: NA
V gene: TRBV11-2
D gene: NA
J gene: TRBJ2-5
CDR3 DNA: TGTGCCAGCAGCTTAGGGAAAGAGACCCAGTACTTC
CDR3 protein: CASSLGKETQYF

clone size: NA
V gene: TRBV18
D gene: NA
J gene: TRBJ2-1
CDR3 DNA: TGTGCCAGCTCACCAGGTCAGCGCCAAAGGAAGTTCTTC
CDR3 protein: CASSPGQRQRKFF

clone size: NA
V gene: TRBV7-7
D gene: TRBD2
J gene: TRBJ2-5
CDR3 DNA: TGTGCCAGCAGTGAGCGCCTAGCGGGAGGTGGGGAGACCCAGTACTTC
CDR3 protein: CASSERLAGGGETQYF

clone size: NA
V gene: TRBV18
D gene: TRBD1
J gene: TRBJ1-2
CDR3 DNA: TGTGCCAGCTCTCCACGGACAGGGACCTCTCATGGCTACACCTTC
CDR3 protein: CASSPRTGTSHGYTF

clone size: NA
V gene: TRBV19
D gene: NA
J gene: TRBJ1-1
CDR3 DNA: TGTGCCAGTACCTCCATTGGCGGACGCACTGAAGCTTTCTTT
CDR3 protein: CASTSIGGRTEAFF

clone size: NA
V gene: TRBV7-9
D gene: TRBD1
J gene: TRBJ1-6
CDR3 DNA: TGTGCCAGCAGCTTGGGGCAGGGGGCGAATTCACCCCTCCACTTT
CDR3 protein: CASSLGQGANSPLHF

clone size: NA
V gene: TRBV28
D gene: TRBD2
J gene: TRBJ2-1
CDR3 DNA: TGTGCCAGCAGTTTTGGCGGGGGGCACGCTCGTAATGAGCAGTTCTTC
CDR3 protein: CASSFGGGHARNEQFF

clone size: NA
V gene: TRBV30
D gene: NA
J gene: TRBJ2-7
CDR3 DNA: TGTGCCTGGAAAGACACCTACGAGCAGTACTTC
CDR3 protein: CAWKDTYEQYF

clone size: NA
V gene: TRBV7-9
D gene: NA
J gene: TRBJ2-1
CDR3 DNA: TGTGCCAGCAGCTTTGACACAGGCGAGCAGTTCTTC
CDR3 protein: CASSFDTGEQFF

clone size: NA
V gene: TRBV27
D gene: TRBD1
J gene: TRBJ1-1
CDR3 DNA: TGTGCCAGTCGGACAGGGGTGTTGAGCACTGAAGCTTTCTTT
CDR3 protein: CASRTGVLSTEAFF

clone size: once
V gene: TRBV3-1/TRBV3-2
D gene: NA
J gene: TRBJ2-1
CDR3 DNA: TGTGCCAGCAGCCAATACGGGGATGAGCAGTTCTTC
CDR3 protein: CASSQYGDEQFF

clone size: NA
V gene: TRBV27
D gene: NA
J gene: TRBJ1-2
CDR3 DNA: TGTGCCAGCAGTTTATTGGGGGGGCAAGACTATGGCTACACCTTC
CDR3 protein: CASSLLGGQDYGYTF

clone size: NA
V gene: TRBV9
D gene: NA
J gene: TRBJ1-3
CDR3 DNA: TGTGCCAGCACCGCCGCGGCCGGAAACACCATATATTTT
CDR3 protein: CASTAAAGNTIYF

clone size: once
V gene: TRBV7-2
D gene: NA
J gene: TRBJ1-1
CDR3 DNA: TGTGCCAGCAGCTCGGTCCAGAACACTGAAGCTTTCTTT
CDR3 protein: CASSSVQNTEAFF

clone size: NA
V gene: TRBV2
D gene: NA
J gene: TRBJ1-1
CDR3 DNA: TGTGCCAGCAGAAGGGACAACCCAGAGGCTTTCTTT
CDR3 protein: CASRRDNPEAFF

clone size: NA
V gene: TRBV6-5
D gene: TRBD1
J gene: TRBJ1-4
CDR3 DNA: TGTGCCAGCAGTTCAGGGGGGACAGGGGTCGAAAAACTGTTTTTT
CDR3 protein: CASSSGGTGVEKLFF